Following are 22 T cell receptor beta chains from one sample sequenced in a study of T cell clones after liver transplantation. TCRdb's table, derived via immunoSEQ multiplex PCR, lists solely in-frame clones and lacks some. The top ten clones hold roughly 3% of a sample with tens of thousands of clones, over 65% of them seen once. Sequencing was performed on CD4+ T cells from blood, taken at the 22-month timepoint. Receptor source: a human patient who received a liver transplant. Some T cells may possibly be graft donor cells.

About this clone itself: Sequence at one end of the junction differs from germline and may be a read error. The chain combines TRBV5-4 with TRBJ2-5; TRBD2 aligns across 7 bases. CDR1 is SGHNT and CDR2 is YYREEE in the germline V gene (reference sequence). This CDR3 has 12 residues. CDR3 residues: CASSLVETSLHF. CDR3 DNA sequence: TGTGCCAGCAGCTTGGTCGAGACTAGCCTTCACTTC.

In this sample, this clone turned up a few times. The V and J genes are TRBV5-1 and TRBJ1-1, with D unclear. The length of the CDR3 is 16 residues. Germline CDR1 and CDR2: SGHRS and YFSETQ. V was pared by 4 bases and J by 3 bases, with 19 bases between. CDR3 sequence reads: CASSRTSAGRDTEAFF. Written as DNA, the CDR3 is TGCGCCAGCAGCCGGACGTCCGCGGGGAGGGACACTGAAGCTTTCTTT.

V usage is TRBV5-4 and J usage is TRBJ2-2, with D perhaps TRBD1 (5 bases). This CDR3 is 14 amino acids long. V was pared by 7 bases and J by 4 bases, with 14 bases between. Per the germline V gene, CDR1 is SGHNT and CDR2 is YYREEE (reference sequence). For the CDR3, the DNA is TGTGCCAGCCATAGAGACAGATCCACCGGGGAGCTGTTTTTT. It codes for CASHRDRSTGELFF. Based on the CDR3 plus reference TRBV5-4 and TRBJ2-2, the full variable domain is ETGVTQSPTHLIKTRGQQVTLRCSSQSGHNTVSWYQQALGQGPQFIFQYYREEENGRGNFPPRFSGLQFPNYSSELNVNALELDDSALYLCASHRDRSTGELFFGEGSRLTVL.

This rearrangement joins TRBV6-4 to TRBJ1-1; D remains unclear. Germline lookup yields CDR1 MRHNA and CDR2 SNTAGT. Trimming took off 6 bases at V and 4 bases at J, with 15 bases between the two ends. The CDR3 runs 14 residues. The CDR3 loop reads CASRSQMDSTEAFF. CDR3 nucleotides: TGTGCCAGCAGAAGCCAGATGGATAGCACTGAAGCTTTCTTT.

The chain employs TRBV6-1 and TRBJ2-4; TRBD1 matches at 9 bases. Germline values: CDR1 MNHNS, CDR2 SASEGT. This CDR3 spans 16 amino acids. V dropped 5 bases and J dropped 5; count of bases not matched to a gene: 10. The CDR3: CASSKGQGTGQNIQYF. The CDR3, as DNA: TGTGCCAGCAGTAAAGGGCAAGGGACAGGGCAAAACATTCAGTACTTC.

The gene calls are TRBV6-5 and TRBJ1-2; TRBD1 matches at 8 bases. From germline, CDR1 is MNHEY and CDR2 SVGAGI. The CDR3 length is 16 residues. Germline trimming cut 0 bases from V and 2 bases from J; bases unmatched to any gene: 5. CDR3 loop: CASSYSRQGINYGYTF. The DNA for the CDR3 is TGTGCCAGCAGTTACTCGAGACAGGGGATAAACTATGGCTACACCTTC.

The V gene is TRBV7-2, the J gene TRBJ1-5; possible D gene TRBD1, 6 bases. Trimming cost V 5 bases and J 6 bases, with 14 bases left between them. The CDR3 is 14 residues long. CDR1 is SGHTA and CDR2 is FQGNSA in the germline V gene. The CDR3 spells CASSQTGLVQPQHF. In DNA form, the CDR3 reads TGTGCCAGCAGCCAAACAGGGTTGGTTCAGCCCCAGCATTTT.

The chain has TRBV5-1 and TRBJ2-2; 8 nucleotides agree with TRBD2. CDR1 SGHRS and CDR2 YFSETQ come from the germline V gene. The ends lost 2 bases at V and 3 bases at J; junction bases unmatched: 3. This CDR3 region has 15 residues. Here the CDR3 DNA reads TGCGCCAGCAGCTTCTCTAGCGGGTACACCGGGGAGCTGTTTTTT. This translates into CASSFSSGYTGELFF.

In its sample, this clone was seen once. The chain carries TRBV27 and TRBJ1-5; D unresolved. From germline, CDR1 is MNHEY and CDR2 SMNVEV (reference sequence). The V end lost 4 bases, the J end lost 6 bases, and 16 bases lay between the germline ends. The CDR3 has 15 residues. The CDR3, as DNA: TGTGCCAGCAGTTCTCTCTCGGTTGGAGGTCAGCCCCAGCATTTT. Residues: CASSSLSVGGQPQHF.

V gene TRBV9 combines with J gene TRBJ2-3, with TRBD2 matching 13 bases. Trimming at V came to 2 bases and at J to 6 bases, leaving 9 bases not matched to a gene. The CDR3 contains 17 residues. Germline CDR1 reads SGDLS; CDR2 reads YYNGEE. The CDR3 nucleotides read TGTGCCAGCAGCGTGATAGGGACTAGCGGGGTTCGGGATACGCAGTATTTT. This translates into CASSVIGTSGVRDTQYF.

V is TRBV6-1 and J is TRBJ1-1; D not resolved. The germline V gene has CDR1 MNHNS and CDR2 SASEGT. The CDR3 covers 14 residues. Trimming stripped 6 bases from V and 0 bases from J, with 11 bases between. The CDR3 sequence: CASRAGLMNTEAFF. The CDR3, as DNA: TGTGCCAGCAGGGCAGGACTTATGAACACTGAAGCTTTCTTT.

V is TRBV10-3 and J is TRBJ1-2, with TRBD1 as a possible D gene (6 bases). V lost 4 bases and J 1 base, leaving 13 bases between the germline ends. Germline V gene sequence: CDR1 ENHRY, CDR2 SYGVKD. The CDR3 is 15 amino acids. The CDR3 is CAISGGHKVNYGYTF. CDR3 DNA: TGTGCCATCAGTGGGGGACATAAGGTTAACTATGGCTACACCTTC.

The CDR3 here is CASSRDSANYGYTF. For the CDR3, the DNA is TGTGCCAGCAGCCGGGACAGCGCTAACTATGGCTACACCTTC. V gene TRBV5-8 combines with J gene TRBJ1-2; TRBD1 aligns across 7 bases. The CDR3 is made up of 14 amino acids. V lost 4 bases, J lost 0 bases, and 3 bases stayed unmatched. Germline V gene lookup returns CDR1 SGHTS and CDR2 YDEGEE.

The chain is built from TRBV7-3 and TRBJ2-5; TRBD2 might be the D (5 bases). Germline values: CDR1 SGHTA, CDR2 FQGTGA. The CDR3 is made up of 13 amino acids. Deletions cut 3 bases from V and 4 bases from J, with 9 bases between. The CDR3 protein is CASSFDGIETQYF. CDR3 sequence (DNA): TGTGCCAGCAGCTTTGACGGGATAGAGACCCAGTACTTC.

In nucleotides, the CDR3 is TGTGCCAGCAGTGACCAACCAGCAGGCAATCAGTTCTTC. Encoded protein: CASSDQPAGNQFF. This chain links TRBV6-4 with TRBJ2-1, with unresolved D. The germline V and J ends were trimmed by 2 bases and 13 bases, with 15 bases remaining between them. Germline lookup yields CDR1 MRHNA and CDR2 SNTAGT. The CDR3 sequence is 13 residues long.

This clone was found once. This chain joins TRBV28 and TRBJ2-1; 12 bases line up with TRBD2. With V trimmed by 4 bases and J by 9 bases, 7 bases remained unmatched. The CDR3 runs to 15 residues. Germline V gives CDR1 MDHEN, CDR2 SYDVKM. The CDR3 DNA reads TGTGCCAGCAGTTCAGTGACTAGCGGGAGCTTTGAGCAGTTCTTC. Protein: CASSSVTSGSFEQFF.

The chain couples TRBV6-6 to TRBJ2-3; possible D gene TRBD1, 5 bases. Trimming shortened V by 7 bases and J by 1 base, and 9 bases separated the two germline ends. The CDR3 totals 13 residues. Germline CDR1 is MNHNY and CDR2 is SVGAGI (reference sequence). This CDR3 reads CASTLQGTDTQYF. The CDR3 DNA reads TGTGCCAGCACGTTACAGGGCACAGATACGCAGTATTTT.

Only a few counts were recorded for this clone. The rearrangement joins TRBV7-2 to TRBJ2-4, with D maybe TRBD1 (5 bases). Looked up from germline, CDR1 is SGHTA and CDR2 is FQGNSA. The CDR3 has 16 amino acids. Trimming pared 0 bases from V and 1 base from J, leaving 10 bases between. CDR3 in amino acids: CASSLAPGLAKNIQYF. The CDR3 coding sequence is TGTGCCAGCAGCTTAGCTCCAGGGCTGGCCAAAAACATTCAGTACTTC.

A note on this clone: The junction differs from germline at one of its ends, possibly a read error. The chain has TRBV7-7 and TRBJ2-3; D may be TRBD2 (6 bases). This CDR3 contains 16 residues. The germline gives CDR1 SSHAT, CDR2 FNYEAQ (reference sequence). CDR3 DNA: TGTGCTAGCAGCAACCTACTAGCCGGCGGACAAGATACGCAGTATTTT. It codes for CASSNLLAGGQDTQYF.

This chain links TRBV5-6 with TRBJ2-2; the match to TRBD2 covers 8 bases. The CDR3 has 16 residues. Trimming removed 5 bases from V and 3 bases from J; junction bases left unmatched: 9. The germline V gene encodes CDR1 SGHDT and CDR2 YYEEEE. The CDR3 protein is CASSLPGGADTGELFF. CDR3 DNA sequence: TGTGCCAGCAGTTTGCCCGGGGGGGCAGACACCGGGGAGCTGTTTTTT.

The chain has TRBV7-3 and TRBJ2-2, with 9 nucleotides matching TRBD1. CDR3 length: 14 residues. The germline V gene encodes CDR1 SGHTA and CDR2 FQGTGA. With V trimmed by 5 bases and J by 3 bases, 1 base remained unmatched. CDR3 loop: CASSRQGDTGELFF. The CDR3, as DNA: TGTGCCAGCAGCCGACAGGGGGACACCGGGGAGCTGTTTTTT.

This clone has just a few counts. This chain joins TRBV19 and TRBJ1-2; unclear D gene. Germline lookup yields CDR1 LNHDA and CDR2 SQIVND (reference sequence). This CDR3 region has 14 residues. V was trimmed by 10 bases and J by 6 bases, leaving 21 bases between them. The CDR3 DNA is TGTGCCATCCACGGGAACAGCCTGTCTGATGGCTACACCTTC. Translation: CAIHGNSLSDGYTF.